This T cell receptor (beta chain) was recorded in a study of blood T cell repertoires in COVID-19. Trimming took 5 bases from V and 0 from J, leaving 16 bases between them. Germline CDR1 is SQVTM and CDR2 is ANQGSEA. The CDR3 runs to 15 residues. Researchers sorted participants into cohorts using their self-reported clinical history. Assay: immunoSEQ multiplex PCR; the TCRdb copy retains only in-frame clones and omits some. The sample consists of approximately 250,000 clones, almost 85% of them appearing once. This chain uses TRBV29-1 with TRBJ1-1; D ambiguous. The sequencing sample was made of PBMCs or T cells enriched from blood (not recorded which). The source of this sequence is a woman aged 50 to 65 with acute COVID-19. In DNA, the CDR3 is TGCAGCGTTACAGTACCGCTACCCATGAACACTGAAGCTTTCTTT. Protein: CSVTVPLPMNTEAFF. The entire variable domain, with the rest obtained from reference TRBV29-1 and TRBJ1-1, is as follows: SAVISQKPSRDICQRGTSLTIQCQVDSQVTMMFWYRQQPGQSLTLIATANQGSEATYESGFVIDKFPISRPNLTFSTLTVSNMSPEDSSIYLCSVTVPLPMNTEAFFGQGTRLTVV.